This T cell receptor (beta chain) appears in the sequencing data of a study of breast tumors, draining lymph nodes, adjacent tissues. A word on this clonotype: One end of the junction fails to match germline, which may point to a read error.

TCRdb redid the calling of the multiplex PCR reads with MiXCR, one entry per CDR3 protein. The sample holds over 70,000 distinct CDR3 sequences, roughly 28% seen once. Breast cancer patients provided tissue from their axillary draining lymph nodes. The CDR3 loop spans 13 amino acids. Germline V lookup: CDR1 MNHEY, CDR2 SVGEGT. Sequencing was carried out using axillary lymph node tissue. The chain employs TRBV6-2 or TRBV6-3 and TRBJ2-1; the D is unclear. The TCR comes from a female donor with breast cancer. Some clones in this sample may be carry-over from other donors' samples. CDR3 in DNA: TGTGCCAGCATCGACGGGTTTTACAATGGGCAGTTCTTC. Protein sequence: CASIDGFYNGQFF.